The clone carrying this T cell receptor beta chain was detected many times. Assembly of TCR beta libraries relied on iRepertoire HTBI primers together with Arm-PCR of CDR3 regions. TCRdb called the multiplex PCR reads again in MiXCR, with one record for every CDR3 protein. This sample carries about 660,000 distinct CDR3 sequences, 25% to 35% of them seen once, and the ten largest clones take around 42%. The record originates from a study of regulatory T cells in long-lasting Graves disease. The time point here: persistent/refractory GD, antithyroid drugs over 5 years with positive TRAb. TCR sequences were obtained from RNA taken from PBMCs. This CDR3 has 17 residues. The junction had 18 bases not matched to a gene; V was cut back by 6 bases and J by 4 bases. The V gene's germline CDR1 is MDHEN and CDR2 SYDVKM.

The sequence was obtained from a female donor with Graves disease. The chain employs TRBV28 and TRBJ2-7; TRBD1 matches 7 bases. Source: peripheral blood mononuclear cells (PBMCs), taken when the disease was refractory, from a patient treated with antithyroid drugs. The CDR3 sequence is CASRLKVPGGDDYEQYF. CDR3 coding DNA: TGTGCCAGCAGGCTTAAGGTCCCAGGGGGTGACGATTACGAGCAGTACTTC.